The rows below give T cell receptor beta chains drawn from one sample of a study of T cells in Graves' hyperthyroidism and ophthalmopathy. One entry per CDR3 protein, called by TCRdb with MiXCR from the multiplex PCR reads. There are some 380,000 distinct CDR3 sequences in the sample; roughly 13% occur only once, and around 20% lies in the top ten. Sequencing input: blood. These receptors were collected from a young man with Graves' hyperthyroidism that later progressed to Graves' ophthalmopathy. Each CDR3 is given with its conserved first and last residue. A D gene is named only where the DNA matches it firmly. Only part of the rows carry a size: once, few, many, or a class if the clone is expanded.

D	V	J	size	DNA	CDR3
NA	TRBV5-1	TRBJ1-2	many	TGCGCCAGCAGCTTGTTAACAGCGAACTATGGCTACACCTTC	CASSLLTANYGYTF
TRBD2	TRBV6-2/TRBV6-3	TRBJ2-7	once	TGTGCCAGCAGTTACTCGCGACTAGCGGGGGGATACTCCTACGAGCAGTACTTC	CASSYSRLAGGYSYEQYF
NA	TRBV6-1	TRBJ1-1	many	TGTGCCAGCAGAGCCGGGTCTCAAGCTTTCTTT	CASRAGSQAFF
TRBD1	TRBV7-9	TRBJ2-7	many	TGTGCCAGCAGCTTCGGACAGGTCGAGCAGTACTTC	CASSFGQVEQYF
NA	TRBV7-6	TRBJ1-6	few	TGTGCCAGCAGCTTATCAGGTGGGAATTCACCCCTCCACTTT	CASSLSGGNSPLHF
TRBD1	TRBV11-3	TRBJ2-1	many	TGTGCCAGCAGCTTAGATTCGGGACAGGTGTACAATGAGCAGTTCTTC	CASSLDSGQVYNEQFF
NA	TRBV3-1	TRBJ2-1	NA	TGTGCCAGCAGCCAAGATGTGGGGGGGGCCGCCGGTGAGCAGTTCTTC	CASSQDVGGAAGEQFF
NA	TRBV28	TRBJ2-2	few	TGTGCCAGCAGTTTGACGAGCGCCACCGGGGAGCCGTTTTTT	CASSLTSATGEPFF
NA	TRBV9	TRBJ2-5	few	TGTGCCAGCAGCGTAGGGGGACGTCAAGAGACCCAGTACTTC	CASSVGGRQETQYF
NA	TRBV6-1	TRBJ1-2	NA	TGTGCCAGCAGTGCTCTAGCACGTAGTGGCTACACCTTC	CASSALARSGYTF
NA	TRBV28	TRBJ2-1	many	TGTGCCAGCAGTTTCGATACAGAATACAATGAGCAGTTCTTC	CASSFDTEYNEQFF
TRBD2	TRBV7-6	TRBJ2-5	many	TGTGCCAGCAGCTTAGGATCGGGACTACAAGAGACCCAGTACTTC	CASSLGSGLQETQYF
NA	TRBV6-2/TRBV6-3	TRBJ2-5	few	TGTGCCAGCAGGTGGACACTTCTACAAGAGACCCAGTACTTC	CASRWTLLQETQYF
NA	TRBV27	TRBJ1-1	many	TGTGCCAGCAGTGCGATGAGGTTTCGCGGGAACACTGAAGCTTTCTTT	CASSAMRFRGNTEAFF
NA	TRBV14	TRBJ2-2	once	TGTGCCAGCAGCCTAGTTCTCCCCGGGGAGCTGTTTTTT	CASSLVLPGELFF
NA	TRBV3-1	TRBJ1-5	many	TGTGCCAGCAGCCAAGATCAAAGTCAGCCCCAGCATTTT	CASSQDQSQPQHF
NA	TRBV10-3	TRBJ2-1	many	TGTGCCATCAGTGAGATCCGGTCCTCCTACAATGAGCAGTTCTTC	CAISEIRSSYNEQFF
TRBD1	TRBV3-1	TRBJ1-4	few	TGTGCCAGCAGCCGCTCCGGGACAGGGCTCGAAAAACTGTTTTTT	CASSRSGTGLEKLFF
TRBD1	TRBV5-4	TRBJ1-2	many	TGTGCCAGCAGCTTGGTCGACAGGGGCTATGGCTACACCTTC	CASSLVDRGYGYTF
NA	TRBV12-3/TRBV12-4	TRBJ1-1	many	TGTGCCAGCAGTTTAGCGAGGGGGAAGACGAACACTGAAGCTTTCTTT	CASSLARGKTNTEAFF
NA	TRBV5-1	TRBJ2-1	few	TGCGCCAGCAGCTTGGGACAGGATGGTGAGCAGTTCTTC	CASSLGQDGEQFF
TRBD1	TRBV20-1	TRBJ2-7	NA	TGCAGTGCTAGGGGACAGGGTAAGGGCTCCTACGAGCAGTACTTC	CSARGQGKGSYEQYF
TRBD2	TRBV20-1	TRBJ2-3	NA	TGCAGTGCTAGAGATTCTTTAGGACTAGCGGGGGGGGGCAATACGCAGTATTTT	CSARDSLGLAGGGNTQYF
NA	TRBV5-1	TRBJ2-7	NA	TGCGCCAGCAGCTTGACGGTCGGAACCTACGAGCAGTACTTC	CASSLTVGTYEQYF
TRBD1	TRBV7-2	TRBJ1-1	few	TGTGCCAGCAGCTTAGTATTTAGGGACAGCGCGCTCGAAGCCACTGAAGCTTTCTTT	CASSLVFRDSALEATEAFF
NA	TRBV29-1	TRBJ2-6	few	TGCAGCGTGGATGCCGGGACCGATCCTTCCGGGGCCAACGTCCTGACTTTC	CSVDAGTDPSGANVLTF
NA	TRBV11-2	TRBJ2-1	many	TGTGCCAGCAGCTCCCGGACACTCGCTGACTCCTACAATGAGCAGTTCTTC	CASSSRTLADSYNEQFF
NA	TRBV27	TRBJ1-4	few	TGTGCCAGCAGTTTATATGGGGGGTCTAATGAAAAACTGTTTTTT	CASSLYGGSNEKLFF
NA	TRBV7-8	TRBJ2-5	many	TGTGCCAGCAGCTCAACCGGGACCAGCGGGACCCAGTACTTC	CASSSTGTSGTQYF
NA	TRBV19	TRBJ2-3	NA	TGTGCCAGTAGGATCGGAGATACGCAGTATTTT	CASRIGDTQYF
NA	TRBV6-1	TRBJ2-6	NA	TGTGCCAGCAGTGAAGCGCTTGTCTCTGGGGCCAACGTCCTGACTTTC	CASSEALVSGANVLTF
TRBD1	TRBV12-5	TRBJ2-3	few	TGTGCTAGTGGTCCTGGTTGGGACAGATCTAGCATAGATACGCAGTATTTT	CASGPGWDRSSIDTQYF
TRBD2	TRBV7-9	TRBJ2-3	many	TGTGCCAGCAGCTTCGGACTAGCGGGGGCGGGGGATACGCAGTATTTT	CASSFGLAGAGDTQYF
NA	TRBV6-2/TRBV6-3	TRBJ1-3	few	TGTGCCAGCAGTTGCGGGATATGCTCTGGAAACACCATATATTTT	CASSCGICSGNTIYF
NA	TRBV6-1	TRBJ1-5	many	TGTGCCAGCAGTGAAGCGCTTTACCATAGCAATCAGCCCCAGCATTTT	CASSEALYHSNQPQHF
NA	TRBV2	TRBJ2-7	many	TGTGCCAGCATCACCCACGAGCAGTACTTC	CASITHEQYF
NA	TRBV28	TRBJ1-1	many	TGTGCCAGCAGTTTCTTACAGGGCTCGGGCACTGAAGCTTTCTTT	CASSFLQGSGTEAFF
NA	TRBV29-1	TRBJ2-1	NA	TGCAGCGATTTTTGGGGTTACAATGAGCAGTTCTTC	CSDFWGYNEQFF
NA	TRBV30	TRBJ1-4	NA	TGTGCCTGGAGCTTCGGGAAAAAACTGTTTTTT	CAWSFGKKLFF
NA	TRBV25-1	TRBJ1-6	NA	TGTGCCAGCAGTGAATATAGGGGGTTCTATAATTCACCCCTCCACTTT	CASSEYRGFYNSPLHF
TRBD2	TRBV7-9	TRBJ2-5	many	TGTGCCAGCAGCTTAGTAACTACGTCTAGCGGGGGTAGGGAGACCCAGTACTTC	CASSLVTTSSGGRETQYF
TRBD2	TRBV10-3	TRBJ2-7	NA	TGTGCCACCCGGACTAGCGGGGGGCTCACCTACGAGCAGTACTTC	CATRTSGGLTYEQYF
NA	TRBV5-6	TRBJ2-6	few	TGTGCCAGCAGCTTGAACCCAGGGCGCTCTGGGGCCAACGTCCTGACTTTC	CASSLNPGRSGANVLTF
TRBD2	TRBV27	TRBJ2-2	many	TGTGCCAGCAGTTTAGGGACTAGCACCGGGGAGCTGTTTTTT	CASSLGTSTGELFF
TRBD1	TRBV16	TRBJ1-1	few	TGTGCCAGCAGCCAATCCCCAAACAGGGGTAGAGACACTGAAGCTTTCTTT	CASSQSPNRGRDTEAFF
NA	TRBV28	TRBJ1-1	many	TGTGCCAGCAGTCCTGGGGCAGGAATATTGAACACTGAAGCTTTCTTT	CASSPGAGILNTEAFF
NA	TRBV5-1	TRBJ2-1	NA	TGCGCCAGCAGCTTGCCGGGTAAAAATGAGCAGTTCTTC	CASSLPGKNEQFF
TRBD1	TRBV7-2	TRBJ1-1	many	TGTGCCAGCCGACCCCCGGGGACAGGGGGAATAAACACTGAAGCTTTCTTT	CASRPPGTGGINTEAFF
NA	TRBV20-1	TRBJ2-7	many	TGCAGTGCTATACCCGGGGATGCCTACGAGCAGTACTTC	CSAIPGDAYEQYF
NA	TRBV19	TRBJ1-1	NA	TGTGCCAGCCTTCAGGGGACCCTACTGCAAGCTTTCTTT	CASLQGTLLQAFF
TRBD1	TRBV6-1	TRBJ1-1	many	TGTGCCAGCAGTTTTGGACAGGGGTACACTGAAGCTTTCTTT	CASSFGQGYTEAFF
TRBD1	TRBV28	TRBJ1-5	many	TGTGCCAGCAGTTGGGCCCAGGGGGGCAATCAGCCCCAGCATTTT	CASSWAQGGNQPQHF
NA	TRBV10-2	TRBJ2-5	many	TGCGCCAGCAGTGAGTCTCCGGGACATCAAGAGACCCAGTACTTC	CASSESPGHQETQYF